This passage covers 15 T cell receptor beta chains from one sample sequenced in a study of cytomegalovirus exposure and HLA in healthy donors. Here immunoSEQ multiplex PCR was the method, and the copy in TCRdb shows in-frame clones only, minus some. This table holds roughly 120,000 clones, roughly 93% found once. The sequencing input was PBMCs. All receptors derive from a woman aged 18 to 35 in good health and CMV-seronegative.

The J gene is TRBJ2-5, the V gene TRBV27; 7 bases align to TRBD2. The CDR3 runs to 13 residues. Germline CDR1 MNHEY, CDR2 SMNVEV (reference sequence). J lost 5 bases, V lost 3 bases, and 3 bases had no gene match. The CDR3 nucleotides are TGTGCCAGCAGTTTGTTGGGGGGGGAGACCCAGTACTTC. It specifies CASSLLGGETQYF.

The chain links TRBV7-3 to TRBJ1-2; 9 bases align to TRBD1. The germline gives CDR1 SGHTA, CDR2 FQGTGA. The CDR3 is 15 residues long. The ends lost 6 bases at V and 2 bases at J; junction bases unmatched: 7. The CDR3 here is CASSSSGTGNYGYTF. The CDR3 bases are TGTGCCAGCAGTTCCTCCGGGACAGGGAACTATGGCTACACCTTC.

This chain joins TRBV6-1 and TRBJ1-4; TRBD1 matches 7 bases. CDR3 length: 15 residues. Looked up from germline, CDR1 is MNHNS and CDR2 is SASEGT. Germline trimming cut 8 bases from V and 7 bases from J; bases unmatched to any gene: 13. CDR3 residues: CASFEQGRYGEKLFF. The CDR3 nucleotides are TGTGCCAGCTTTGAACAGGGGAGGTACGGTGAAAAACTGTTTTTT.

The chain joins TRBV30 to TRBJ2-3, with TRBD2 identical over 10 bases. The V gene end was trimmed by 4 bases and the J gene end by 3 bases; junction bases not matched to a gene: 10. Germline V lookup: CDR1 GTSNPN, CDR2 SVGIG (reference sequence). The CDR3 runs 16 residues. CDR3 in DNA: TGTGCCTGGACCGTAACTAGCGGGATAACTACAGATACGCAGTATTTT. Translating gives CAWTVTSGITTDTQYF.

This chain links TRBV30 with TRBJ1-2; TRBD1 matches at 7 bases. The CDR3 is 14 residues long. J gave up 2 bases and V 6 bases, and 9 bases lay outside the gene matches. The germline V gene has CDR1 GTSNPN and CDR2 SVGIG (reference sequence). CDR3 DNA: TGTGCCTGCGAACCGGGACAGAAAAACTATGGCTACACCTTC. Encoded protein: CACEPGQKNYGYTF.

The V call is TRBV5-1, the J call TRBJ1-3, with D possibly TRBD1 on 6 matching bases. Per germline, CDR1 SGHRS and CDR2 YFSETQ. The CDR3 has 15 residues. The germline V and J ends were trimmed by 1 base and 0 bases, with 8 bases remaining between them. The CDR3 protein is CASSLQGTSGNTIYF. For the CDR3, the DNA is TGCGCCAGCAGCTTGCAGGGGACCTCTGGAAACACCATATATTTT.

The CDR3 protein is CAWRAGPDTDTQYF. CDR3 DNA sequence: TGTGCCTGGAGGGCGGGGCCAGATACAGATACGCAGTATTTT. J is TRBJ2-3 and V is TRBV30, with TRBD2 as a possible D gene (6 bases). From germline, CDR1 is GTSNPN and CDR2 SVGIG (reference sequence). V was shortened by 3 bases and J by 3 bases, with 13 bases between the two germline ends. CDR3 length: 14 amino acids.

This clone has just one count. This chain joins TRBV5-1 and TRBJ2-7, with 10 bases lining up with TRBD2. The CDR3 totals 14 residues. V was pared by 5 bases and J by 5 bases, with 7 bases of the junction left unmatched. The germline V gene has CDR1 SGHRS and CDR2 YFSETQ. CDR3 protein: CASSLSGGGHEQYF. Here the CDR3 DNA reads TGCGCCAGCAGTCTCAGCGGGGGGGGGCACGAGCAGTACTTC.

This chain uses TRBV5-1 with TRBJ2-1; 8 positions agree with TRBD2. The germline V gene has CDR1 SGHRS and CDR2 YFSETQ. The CDR3 is 15 amino acids. Germline trimming cut 0 bases from V and 2 bases from J; bases unmatched to any gene: 1. The CDR3 DNA follows: TGCGCCAGCAGCTTGGACGGGAGGGCCTACAATGAGCAGTTCTTC. Amino acids: CASSLDGRAYNEQFF.

The rearrangement uses TRBV19 and TRBJ2-3; 11 nucleotides match TRBD1. Germline CDR1 reads LNHDA; CDR2 reads SQIVND (reference sequence). The V and J ends lost 3 bases and 1 base, in that order; junction bases with no gene match: 3. The CDR3 consists of 16 residues. The CDR3 sequence: CASSMDRGHGTDTQYF. CDR3 DNA sequence: TGTGCCAGTAGTATGGACAGGGGGCACGGCACAGATACGCAGTATTTT.

With regard to this clone: The identical CDR3 is also encoded by other nucleotide sequences in the sample. This rearrangement joins TRBV5-1 to TRBJ2-2; no firm D call. CDR3 length equals 12 residues. Germline CDR1 is SGHRS and CDR2 is YFSETQ. CDR3 in DNA: TGCGCTAGCCCCGGGTCCACCGGGGAGCTGTTTTTT. This encodes CASPGSTGELFF.

V and J are TRBV6-1 and TRBJ2-1; D is unclear. This CDR3 region has 15 residues. The V and J ends lost 5 bases and 0 bases respectively, with 11 bases between them. Looked up from germline, CDR1 is MNHNS and CDR2 is SASEGT. CDR3 residues: CASSLIESSYNEQFF. In DNA, the CDR3 is TGTGCCAGCAGTTTAATAGAGAGCTCCTACAATGAGCAGTTCTTC.

The CDR3 spells CASSLVALAGAYNEQFF. In DNA, the CDR3 is TGTGCCAGCAGCCTAGTGGCGCTAGCGGGGGCCTACAATGAGCAGTTCTTC. The rearrangement uses TRBV7-9 and TRBJ2-1, with TRBD2 matching over 10 bases. V trimming: 5 bases; J trimming: 2 bases; junction bases outside the gene matches: 9. CDR1 and CDR2 from the germline V gene are SEHNR and FQNEAQ (reference sequence). The CDR3 contains 17 residues.

The chain joins TRBV5-6 to TRBJ2-7; 8 bases map to TRBD1. The length of the CDR3 is 16 residues. V was clipped by 1 base and J by 2 bases; unmatched bases: 8. The germline V gene has CDR1 SGHDT and CDR2 YYEEEE. The DNA for the CDR3 is TGTGCCAGCAGCTTGCGACAGGGGATGGTAGCCTACGAGCAGTACTTC. Translated: CASSLRQGMVAYEQYF.

This chain uses TRBV28 with TRBJ2-7; the match to TRBD1 covers 11 bases. This CDR3 region has 15 residues. Germline V CDR1 and CDR2: MDHEN, SYDVKM. Unmatched junction bases numbered 8, after V lost 8 bases and J lost 2 bases. The CDR3 sequence: CASENPGQGAYEQYF. CDR3 DNA: TGTGCCAGCGAAAACCCGGGACAGGGGGCCTACGAGCAGTACTTC.